A selection of T cell receptor beta chains follows, all from one sample in a study of cytomegalovirus exposure and HLA in healthy donors. The data were produced by immunoSEQ multiplex PCR, yet TCRdb's version contains in-frame clones alone and is incomplete. Among 120,000 to 150,000 clones, roughly 66% were seen once, and the ten largest hold 1.5% to 2%. The source material was PBMCs. The receptors shown here come from a young woman in good health and CMV-seronegative. Each CDR3 is given with its conserved first and last residue. Each record gives: CDR3 protein, CDR3 DNA, clone size, J gene, D gene, V gene. The D gene is left open where the match is weak. Some rows mark clone size as missing; the rest say once, few, many or name a class of expanded clone.

cdr3_aa: CASSEALPQVFDTEAFF
cdr3_nt: TGTGCCAGCAGTGAAGCGCTTCCCCAGGTATTTGACACTGAAGCTTTCTTT
clone_size: NA
j_call: TRBJ1-1
d_call: NA
v_call: TRBV2

cdr3_aa: CASSEEVGRSSNQPQHF
cdr3_nt: TGTGCCAGCAGTGAAGAGGTGGGGCGGAGTAGCAATCAGCCCCAGCATTTT
clone_size: once
j_call: TRBJ1-5
d_call: NA
v_call: TRBV6-1

cdr3_aa: CASSQRSDRTNYGYTF
cdr3_nt: TGCGCCAGCAGCCAAAGATCGGATAGGACAAACTATGGCTACACCTTC
clone_size: NA
j_call: TRBJ1-2
d_call: NA
v_call: TRBV4-1

cdr3_aa: CASSYDSNRNTIYF
cdr3_nt: TGCGCCAGCAGCTATGACAGTAACCGAAACACCATATATTTT
clone_size: NA
j_call: TRBJ1-3
d_call: NA
v_call: TRBV5-1

cdr3_aa: CASSEAGHYGYTF
cdr3_nt: TGTGCCAGCAGCGAGGCAGGGCACTATGGCTACACCTTC
clone_size: NA
j_call: TRBJ1-2
d_call: NA
v_call: TRBV9

cdr3_aa: CASSVLPRGSRNQPQHF
cdr3_nt: TGTGCCAGCAGCGTCCTTCCGAGGGGGTCGCGCAATCAGCCCCAGCATTTT
clone_size: NA
j_call: TRBJ1-5
d_call: NA
v_call: TRBV9

cdr3_aa: CASTRTSSYNEQFF
cdr3_nt: TGTGCCAGCACCCGGACTAGCTCCTACAATGAGCAGTTCTTC
clone_size: few
j_call: TRBJ2-1
d_call: TRBD2
v_call: TRBV2

cdr3_aa: CASSPRDSEETQYF
cdr3_nt: TGTGCCAGCAGTCCCCGGGACAGTGAGGAGACCCAGTACTTC
clone_size: NA
j_call: TRBJ2-5
d_call: TRBD1
v_call: TRBV27

cdr3_aa: CASSRGNTGELFF
cdr3_nt: TGTGCCAGCAGCAGAGGGAACACCGGGGAGCTGTTTTTT
clone_size: NA
j_call: TRBJ2-2
d_call: NA
v_call: TRBV14

cdr3_aa: CASSGSTREAFF
cdr3_nt: TGTGCCAGCAGTGGGAGCACTCGTGAAGCTTTCTTT
clone_size: once
j_call: TRBJ1-1
d_call: NA
v_call: TRBV7-2

cdr3_aa: CSVEAVYRGPTDTQYF
cdr3_nt: TGCAGCGTTGAGGCAGTCTACAGGGGGCCCACAGATACGCAGTATTTT
clone_size: NA
j_call: TRBJ2-3
d_call: TRBD1
v_call: TRBV29-1

cdr3_aa: CASSLSGGNDYEQYF
cdr3_nt: TGTGCCAGCAGTTTATCAGGGGGCAACGACTACGAGCAGTACTTC
clone_size: NA
j_call: TRBJ2-7
d_call: TRBD1
v_call: TRBV28

cdr3_aa: CASSQDSGNSNEQFF
cdr3_nt: TGCGCCAGCAGCCAAGATTCGGGAAACTCCAATGAGCAGTTCTTC
clone_size: few
j_call: TRBJ2-1
d_call: NA
v_call: TRBV4-1

cdr3_aa: CASIRVQGNEQFF
cdr3_nt: TGTGCCAGCATTCGCGTCCAGGGGAATGAGCAGTTCTTC
clone_size: NA
j_call: TRBJ2-1
d_call: NA
v_call: TRBV2

cdr3_aa: CASSFDRAYGYTF
cdr3_nt: TGTGCCAGTAGTTTCGACAGGGCCTATGGCTACACCTTC
clone_size: NA
j_call: TRBJ1-2
d_call: TRBD1
v_call: TRBV19